This T cell receptor (beta chain) was sequenced in a study of CD8 T cells in ankylosing spondylitis (dated by TCRdb to about 2017). Notes on the research overall: To find TCR variants linked to disease, the study profiled T cell receptor beta repertoires in ankylosing spondylitis patients and healthy donors. The full study cohort was made up of 20 to 25 ankylosing spondylitis patients and more than 90 healthy donors. Peripheral blood samples were taken, and synovial fluid was additionally collected from ankylosing spondylitis patients. Results and caveats for the whole study, not just this receptor: Some motif variants had previously been reported in the synovial fluid and blood of reactive arthritis patients, which suggests shared mechanisms of disease initiation. The disease-linked clones were reported to be significantly enriched in matched synovial fluid samples from ankylosing spondylitis patients. The disease-linked clones showed a CD8+ phenotype and occurred at relatively low frequencies in peripheral blood. Blood from ankylosing spondylitis patients appeared to be characterized by a TCR beta motif composed of several highly homologous amino acid variants.

This sample was sequenced with an Illumina HiSeq 2500. Quantitative 5'-RACE with molecular barcodes was the method used to prepare the TCR beta libraries. The original pipeline was this. To identify disease-linked TCR variants, a new computational method was used, one built on a probabilistic model of VDJ rearrangement. Starting from the raw public reads, TCRdb applied fastp trimming at Q25, assembled clones with MiXCR and retained in-frame beta chains. Each record represents a unique CDR3 protein, reported with the most common genes and DNA among its rows. The V and J calls come from TCRdb's annotation, not from the publication. In all, the sample holds some 220,000 distinct CDR3 sequences, and roughly 6.6% of those were seen once. In total, the top ten clones hold approximately 15% of the sample. The germline V gene (reference sequence) yields SGHKS for CDR1 and YYEKEE for CDR2. The CDR3 runs 13 amino acids, cysteine and phenylalanine included. Solely the CDR3 DNA is kept, with 39 bases framed from the first base. The V end loses 0 bases and the J end loses 7 bases, and a stretch of 10 bases separates them.

This clonotype was seen more than once but under ten times. What this receptor recognizes is not known. No base quality information exists; no much larger clone differs at one position. Sequencing was performed on blood, either unsorted or a sorted T cell fraction (not recorded which). The rearrangement combines TRBV5-5 with TRBJ1-2; no D segment can be confidently identified. The clonotype originates from a male donor with ankylosing spondylitis. The CDR3 is CASSLGAGTGYTF. The nucleotide sequence reads as follows: TGTGCCAGCAGCTTGGGGGCAGGCACTGGCTACACCTTC.